The following is a T cell receptor (beta chain) sequence with its context. What it binds is not known. UMIs were added to TCR cDNA along with a universal primer site when it was made by 5'RACE template switching. TCRdb re-analysed the 5' RACE reads in MiXCR, keeping a single row per CDR3 protein. This table holds fewer than 400,000 distinct CDR3 sequences, about 10% found once. The sample belongs to a study of T cells after yellow fever vaccination. Study-wide background: For low cell numbers, libraries were made with SMART-Seq v4 Ultra Low Input.

General study results and limits: Post-booster samples contained most primary-vaccination clones (around 95% CD4, approximately 88% CD8).

Germline CDR1 and CDR2: GTSNPN and SVGIG (reference sequence). The V gene end was trimmed by 5 bases and the J gene end by 4 bases; junction bases not matched to a gene: 9. The CDR3 spans 15 residues. The sequencing here drew on CD4+ T cells sorted from PBMCs, taken 45 days after the yellow fever booster vaccination. The genes are TRBV30 and TRBJ2-3; 10 positions match TRBD2. This sequence was found in a man aged 18 to 29 who received the YFV17D yellow fever vaccine. The DNA of the CDR3 is TGTGCCTGGTCAGCGGGGGGGACGGCGGCAGATACGCAGTATTTT. Its protein is CAWSAGGTAADTQYF. The variable domain in full, completed from reference TRBV30 and TRBJ2-3, reads SQTIHQWPATLVQPVGSPLSLECTVEGTSNPNLYWYRQAAGRGLQLLFYSVGIGQISSEVPQNLSASRPQDRQFILSSKKLLLSDSGFYLCAWSAGGTAADTQYFGPGTRLTVL.